A selection of T cell receptor beta chains follows, all from one sample in a study of identical twins. One entry per CDR3 protein, called by TCRdb with MiXCR from the 5' RACE reads. The sample carries about 660,000 distinct CDR3 sequences, 8.6% recorded once. The same specimen was also included in a second study, on yellow fever vaccine responses in identical twins.

Sequencing was done on a sample of PBMCs. These receptors were taken from a woman between 18 and 30 years old in good health. CDR3s include the opening cysteine and the closing phenylalanine or tryptophan. D genes are given only for firm matches. Clone size is stated in some rows and not others, as once, few, many or a class when expanded.

clone size	D gene	V gene	J gene	CDR3 length	CDR3 protein	CDR3 DNA
-	-	TRBV2	TRBJ2-5	13	CASSGTVGETQYF	TGTGCCAGCAGTGGAACAGTAGGAGAGACCCAGTACTTC
many	-	TRBV21-1	TRBJ1-2	15	CASSISGRRGGGYTF	TGTGCCAGCAGCATCTCCGGTCGCCGGGGAGGCGGCTACACCTTC
many	TRBD2	TRBV7-8	TRBJ2-4	17	CASSLVAGGEAKNIQYF	TGTGCCAGCAGCTTAGTTGCGGGGGGCGAGGCCAAAAACATTCAGTACTTC
few	TRBD1	TRBV11-2	TRBJ1-2	15	CASSLGPGQGYGYTF	TGTGCCAGCAGCTTAGGGCCGGGACAGGGGTATGGCTACACCTTC
-	-	TRBV9	TRBJ2-3	15	CASSPSPPGTDTQYF	TGTGCCAGCAGCCCGTCCCCCCCAGGCACAGATACGCAGTATTTT
-	-	TRBV27	TRBJ2-4	15	CASSLSWAAKNIQYF	TGTGCCAGCAGTTTAAGCTGGGCAGCCAAAAACATTCAGTACTTC
-	-	TRBV7-9	TRBJ2-7	15	CASSLSAGLNYEQYF	TGTGCCAGCAGCTTATCTGCCGGCTTAAACTACGAGCAGTACTTC
few	-	TRBV25-1	TRBJ2-2	14	CASSELTNTGELFF	TGTGCCAGCAGTGAACTTACTAACACCGGGGAGCTGTTTTTT
few	-	TRBV6-2/TRBV6-3	TRBJ1-5	15	CASSYTQAVGSPQHF	TGTGCCAGCAGTTACACGCAGGCGGTAGGTTCTCCCCAGCATTTT
few	-	TRBV4-1	TRBJ2-7	16	CASSQDNTGYAYEQYF	TGCGCCAGCAGCCAAGACAATACAGGGTACGCCTACGAGCAGTACTTC
-	TRBD2	TRBV7-8	TRBJ2-2	18	CASSPGAASGRGTGELFF	TGTGCCAGCAGCCCGGGGGCGGCTAGCGGGAGGGGTACCGGGGAGCTGTTTTTT
-	TRBD2	TRBV27	TRBJ2-3	14	CATGLLAGAVTQYF	TGTGCCACTGGTCTACTAGCGGGAGCGGTTACGCAGTATTTT
few	-	TRBV7-9	TRBJ1-1	16	CASTLPDGTGNTEAFF	TGTGCCAGCACACTGCCCGACGGGACGGGGAACACTGAAGCTTTCTTT
few	-	TRBV24-1	TRBJ2-5	14	CATARALLAETQYF	TGTGCCACCGCAAGGGCCCTGTTGGCAGAGACCCAGTACTTC
few	TRBD1	TRBV2	TRBJ1-5	15	CASSAQQGRNQPQHF	TGTGCCAGCAGCGCTCAACAGGGGAGGAATCAGCCCCAGCATTTT
-	-	TRBV12-3/TRBV12-4	TRBJ2-5	14	CASTQAGGVKTQYF	TGTGCCAGCACCCAAGCCGGGGGAGTGAAGACCCAGTACTTC
once	-	TRBV28	TRBJ2-4	10	CALTCFIQYF	TGTGCCTTAACGTGTTTCATTCAGTACTTC
few	-	TRBV29-1	TRBJ1-2	12	CSVEQESPDYTF	TGCAGCGTTGAACAAGAATCCCCTGACTACACCTTC
-	-	TRBV5-1	TRBJ1-5	16	CASSPRPRSSNQPQHF	TGCGCCAGCAGCCCTAGACCCCGGTCAAGCAATCAGCCCCAGCATTTT
few	-	TRBV11-3	TRBJ2-1	14	CASSPESYYNEQFF	TGTGCCAGCAGCCCGGAGAGTTACTACAATGAGCAGTTCTTC
-	TRBD2	TRBV29-1	TRBJ2-5	14	CSVVDPGGIETQYF	TGCAGCGTTGTGGACCCGGGAGGGATAGAGACCCAGTACTTC
few	TRBD2	TRBV6-1	TRBJ2-3	16	CASSQRLAGWLDTQYF	TGTGCCAGCAGTCAGAGACTAGCGGGGTGGCTAGATACGCAGTATTTT
-	TRBD2	TRBV10-2	TRBJ2-1	12	CASSGSGSEQFF	TGCGCCAGCAGCGGTAGCGGGAGTGAGCAGTTCTTC
-	-	TRBV28	TRBJ2-7	14	CASSSREAPYEQYF	TGTGCCAGCAGTTCGAGGGAGGCTCCCTACGAGCAGTACTTC
few	-	TRBV4-1	TRBJ2-5	14	CASSVRDLQETQYF	TGCGCCAGCAGCGTCCGGGACTTACAAGAGACCCAGTACTTC
-	-	TRBV9	TRBJ2-1	19	CASSVGEGRGAYSYNEQFF	TGTGCCAGCAGCGTAGGAGAAGGGAGAGGGGCTTACTCCTACAATGAGCAGTTCTTC
few	-	TRBV12-3/TRBV12-4	TRBJ2-7	13	CASSIGISYEQYF	TGTGCCAGCAGTATAGGGATCTCGTACGAGCAGTACTTC
few	-	TRBV6-1	TRBJ1-5	12	CASRGGLPPQHF	TGTGCCAGTCGCGGGGGGCTCCCTCCCCAGCATTTT
few	-	TRBV18	TRBJ2-7	14	CASSPTALHYEQYF	TGTGCCAGCTCACCGACAGCCTTACACTACGAGCAGTACTTC
many	-	TRBV20-1	TRBJ2-7	15	CSARDKRFGGYEQYF	TGCAGTGCTAGAGATAAACGGTTTGGGGGTTACGAGCAGTACTTC
few	-	TRBV27	TRBJ2-1	16	CASSPSEDVSYNEQFF	TGTGCCAGCAGCCCCTCGGAAGACGTCTCCTACAATGAGCAGTTCTTC
-	TRBD1	TRBV7-8	TRBJ1-3	15	CASSLLGTGGNTIYF	TGTGCCAGCAGCTTACTCGGGACAGGGGGAAACACCATATATTTT
-	TRBD2	TRBV10-3	TRBJ2-5	14	CAISEVAGVETQYF	TGTGCCATCAGTGAGGTAGCGGGAGTGGAGACCCAGTACTTC
-	-	TRBV5-6	TRBJ2-7	14	CASSPRVLPYEQYF	TGTGCCAGCAGCCCGAGGGTCCTACCCTACGAGCAGTACTTC
many	TRBD2	TRBV12-3/TRBV12-4	TRBJ2-1	14	CASSFGEGRGEQFF	TGTGCCAGCAGTTTTGGTGAGGGGAGGGGTGAGCAGTTCTTC